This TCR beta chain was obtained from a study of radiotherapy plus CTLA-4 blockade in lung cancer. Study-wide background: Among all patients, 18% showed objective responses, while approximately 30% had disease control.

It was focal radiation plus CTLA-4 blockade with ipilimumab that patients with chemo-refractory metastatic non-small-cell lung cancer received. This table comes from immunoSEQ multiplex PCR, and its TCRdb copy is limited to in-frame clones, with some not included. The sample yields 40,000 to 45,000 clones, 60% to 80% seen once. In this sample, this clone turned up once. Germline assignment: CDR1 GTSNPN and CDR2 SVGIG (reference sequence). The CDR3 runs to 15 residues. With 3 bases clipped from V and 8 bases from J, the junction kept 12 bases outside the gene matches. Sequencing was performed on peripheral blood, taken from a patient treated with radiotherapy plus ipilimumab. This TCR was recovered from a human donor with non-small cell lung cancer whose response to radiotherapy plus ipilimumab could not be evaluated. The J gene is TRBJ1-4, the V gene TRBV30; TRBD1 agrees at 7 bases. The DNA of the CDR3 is TGTGCCTGGAGACTAGATAGGGGGCGCGGGGAAAAACTGTTTTTT. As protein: CAWRLDRGRGEKLFF. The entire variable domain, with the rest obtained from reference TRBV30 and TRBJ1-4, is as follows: SQTIHQWPATLVQPVGSPLSLECTVEGTSNPNLYWYRQAAGRGLQLLFYSVGIGQISSEVPQNLSASRPQDRQFILSSKKLLLSDSGFYLCAWRLDRGRGEKLFFGSGTQLSVL.